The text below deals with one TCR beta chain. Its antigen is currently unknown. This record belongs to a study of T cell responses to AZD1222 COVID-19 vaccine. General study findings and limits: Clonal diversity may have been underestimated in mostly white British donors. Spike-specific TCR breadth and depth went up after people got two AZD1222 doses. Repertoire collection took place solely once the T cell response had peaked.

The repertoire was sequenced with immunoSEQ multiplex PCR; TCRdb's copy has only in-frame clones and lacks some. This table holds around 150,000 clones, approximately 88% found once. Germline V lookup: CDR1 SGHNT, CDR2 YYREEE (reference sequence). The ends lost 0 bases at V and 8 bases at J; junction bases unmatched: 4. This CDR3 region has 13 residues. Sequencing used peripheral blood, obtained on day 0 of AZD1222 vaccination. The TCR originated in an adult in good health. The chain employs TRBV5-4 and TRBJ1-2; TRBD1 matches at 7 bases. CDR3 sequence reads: CASSLDLTGGYTF. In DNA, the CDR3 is TGTGCCAGCAGCTTGGACTTGACAGGGGGCTACACCTTC.